The present TCR beta chain was sequenced within a study of T cell responses to AZD1222 COVID-19 vaccine. Across the study: Recipients boosted at about 4 weeks or about 12 weeks are pooled. Study results and limitations: There were vaccine-associated CD4 TCRs across spike, dominant at 160-218 and 743-854. Reports say nearly half of spike-specific TCRs go after unmutated variant regions. The breadth and depth of Spike-specific TCRs increased once two AZD1222 doses had been given.

This clone was counted between two and nine times. Its antigen is not known. Sequencing was performed with immunoSEQ multiplex PCR; in TCRdb, only in-frame clones are kept and a portion is missing. In the table there are some 150,000 clones, approximately 89% of which are singletons. The specimen comprised peripheral blood, sampled on day 0 of AZD1222 vaccination. The receptor was derived from an adult in good health.

CDR3 coding DNA: TGTGCCAGCAGGGGGGGACAGTATAGCAATCAGCCCCAGCATTTT. This translates into CASRGGQYSNQPQHF. The chain combines TRBV6-5 with TRBJ1-5; 7 bases fit TRBD1. The CDR3 spans 15 residues. Germline V gene lookup returns CDR1 MNHEY and CDR2 SVGAGI. V gave up 6 bases and J gave up 0 bases; unmatched junction bases: 5.